These T cell receptor beta chains were read from a single sample in a study of CD8 T cells in ankylosing spondylitis. TCRdb independently ran MiXCR on the 5' RACE reads; one entry per CDR3 protein. The table records fewer than 150,000 distinct CDR3 sequences, 6% to 8.5% of them present only once. The sample was blood, either unsorted or a sorted T cell fraction (not recorded which). The receptors shown here come from a female donor with ankylosing spondylitis or in good health (not recorded which). Both conserved end residues are part of each CDR3. D genes are given only for firm matches. Expanded clones are given a class, and other clones once, few, many or no size at all.

>TRBV4-1|TRBD2|many|TRBJ2-1
CASSQDRASGGDWQFF
TGCGCCAGCAGCCAAGACAGGGCTAGCGGGGGGGATTGGCAGTTCTTC
>TRBV12-3/TRBV12-4|TRBD2|many|TRBJ2-2
CASSLAGGFTGELFF
TGTGCCAGCAGTTTAGCGGGGGGGTTTACCGGGGAGCTGTTTTTT
>TRBV10-2|TRBD1|many|TRBJ1-2
CASSETGVLSGYTF
TGCGCCAGCAGTGAGACAGGGGTGTTGTCTGGCTACACCTTC
>TRBV6-2/TRBV6-3|NA|many|TRBJ2-7
CASSLTDSSYEQYF
TGTGCCAGCAGCCTGACAGACAGTTCCTACGAGCAGTACTTC
>TRBV4-3|NA|NA|TRBJ2-6
CASSQENGNRANVLTF
TGCGCCAGCAGCCAAGAAAACGGGAATCGGGCCAACGTCCTGACTTTC
>TRBV6-1|NA|many|TRBJ2-7
CASSVHGSYEQYF
TGTGCCAGCAGCGTACACGGTTCCTACGAGCAGTACTTC
>TRBV25-1|TRBD1|many|TRBJ1-2
CASSDQGADVGYTF
TGTGCCAGCAGTGACCAGGGGGCAGATGTTGGCTACACCTTC
>TRBV5-1|NA|many|TRBJ1-1
CASSFSIGSEAFF
TGCGCCAGCAGCTTCTCTATCGGTTCTGAAGCTTTCTTT
>TRBV12-3/TRBV12-4|NA|many|TRBJ2-1
CASSFWGLSSYNEQFF
TGTGCCAGCAGTTTCTGGGGCCTTAGCTCCTACAATGAGCAGTTCTTC
>TRBV7-3|NA|many|TRBJ2-5
CASSKTGFQETQYF
TGTGCCAGCAGCAAGACAGGATTCCAAGAGACCCAGTACTTC
>TRBV23-1|NA|NA|TRBJ1-1
CASSQTGPMNTEAFF
TGCGCCAGCAGTCAAACAGGACCCATGAACACTGAAGCTTTCTTT
>TRBV6-2/TRBV6-3|NA|NA|TRBJ2-1
CASSQGRNEQFF
TGTGCCAGCAGCCAAGGGCGCAATGAGCAGTTCTTC
>TRBV5-1|NA|many|TRBJ1-1
CASSLSTDLNTEAFF
TGCGCCAGCAGCTTATCGACAGACCTGAACACTGAAGCTTTCTTT
>TRBV12-3/TRBV12-4|NA|many|TRBJ1-5
CASDKLIRDAGYSNQPQHF
TGTGCCAGCGACAAATTAATACGGGACGCGGGGTATAGCAATCAGCCCCAGCATTTT
>TRBV27|TRBD2|many|TRBJ2-1
CASSSTGSWEGNEQFF
TGTGCCAGCAGTTCAACCGGGAGTTGGGAGGGGAATGAGCAGTTCTTC
>TRBV12-3/TRBV12-4|NA|many|TRBJ2-1
CASSKGDYNEQFF
TGTGCCAGCTCTAAAGGGGACTACAATGAGCAGTTCTTC
>TRBV28|NA|many|TRBJ1-5
CASSLPGQPQHF
TGTGCCAGCAGTTTGCCGGGGCAGCCCCAGCATTTT
>TRBV29-1|NA|many|TRBJ2-5
CSVGPGVGTQYF
TGCAGCGTTGGCCCAGGGGTGGGGACCCAGTACTTC
>TRBV6-2/TRBV6-3|NA|many|TRBJ2-1
CASGGRGALNNEQFF
TGTGCCAGTGGGGGCCGGGGGGCCTTAAACAATGAGCAGTTCTTC
>TRBV15|NA|many|TRBJ1-4
CATSRFPRVGEKLFF
TGTGCCACCAGCAGATTTCCCAGGGTGGGCGAAAAACTGTTTTTT
>TRBV12-3/TRBV12-4|TRBD1|many|TRBJ1-5
CASSRTGLSNQPQHF
TGTGCCAGCAGCCGGACAGGGCTTAGCAATCAGCCCCAGCATTTT
>TRBV4-1|NA|many|TRBJ1-2
CASSQPSSRGRDNYGYTF
TGCGCCAGCAGCCAGCCCTCTTCGCGGGGGAGGGATAACTATGGCTACACCTTC
>TRBV18|NA|few|TRBJ2-7
CASSPPRLSSLYF
TGTGCCAGCTCACCACCGAGGCTATCATCCCTGTACTTC
>TRBV4-1|NA|many|TRBJ1-6
CASSQDGRERNSPLHF
TGCGCCAGCAGCCAAGATGGTAGGGAGCGGAATTCACCCCTCCACTTT
>TRBV20-1|TRBD2|many|TRBJ2-3
CSAYSAGGHSTDTQYF
TGCAGTGCTTACTCAGCGGGGGGCCATTCCACAGATACGCAGTATTTT
>TRBV10-3|NA|many|TRBJ2-5
CAISDPPTPETQYF
TGTGCCATCAGTGACCCACCAACCCCCGAGACCCAGTACTTC
>TRBV5-1|TRBD2|many|TRBJ2-7
CASSIQLAGAAYEQYF
TGCGCCAGCAGCATCCAACTAGCGGGGGCCGCCTACGAGCAGTACTTC
>TRBV3-1|TRBD1|many|TRBJ1-4
CASSQAGGRDEKLFF
TGTGCCAGCAGCCAGGCAGGGGGAAGGGATGAAAAACTGTTTTTT
>TRBV30|TRBD2|few|TRBJ2-3
CAWSVRGGSTDTQYF
TGTGCCTGGAGTGTACGGGGGGGGAGCACAGATACGCAGTATTTT
>TRBV5-1|TRBD2|many|TRBJ2-7
CASSRLPGLAGESSYEQYF
TGCGCCAGCAGCCGTCTGCCGGGACTAGCGGGGGAAAGCTCCTACGAGCAGTACTTC
>TRBV7-9|NA|few|TRBJ1-1
CASTFGQERAFF
TGTGCCAGCACCTTCGGCCAGGAGCGAGCTTTCTTT
>TRBV11-2|TRBD1|many|TRBJ1-5
CASSSQNRDRVSQPQHF
TGTGCCAGCAGCTCTCAAAACCGGGACAGGGTGAGCCAGCCCCAGCATTTT
>TRBV3-1|NA|many|TRBJ1-1
CASQSRGENTEAFF
TGTGCCTCTCAAAGCCGGGGGGAGAACACTGAAGCTTTCTTT
>TRBV7-9|TRBD1|few|TRBJ1-5
CASSDYRGFSNQPQHF
TGTGCCAGCAGCGATTACAGGGGTTTTTCCAATCAGCCCCAGCATTTT
>TRBV4-2|NA|NA|TRBJ1-3
CASSPDSVGNTIYF
TGTGCCAGCAGCCCGGACAGCGTTGGAAACACCATATATTTT
>TRBV4-3|NA|many|TRBJ2-2
CASSHQARPTPVTGELFF
TGCGCCAGCAGCCACCAAGCGAGGCCAACACCAGTCACCGGGGAGCTGTTTTTT
>TRBV20-1|NA|many|TRBJ1-2
CSASGLTDYGYTF
TGCAGTGCTAGCGGCCTGACTGACTATGGCTACACCTTC
>TRBV4-2|NA|many|TRBJ1-3
CASSQGVENTIYF
TGTGCCAGCAGCCAAGGGGTCGAAAACACCATATATTTT
>TRBV7-3|TRBD1|NA|TRBJ2-7
CASSHAGGEQYF
TGTGCCAGCAGCCACGCAGGGGGTGAGCAGTACTTC
>TRBV9|NA|many|TRBJ1-4
CASTSGPGQVNEKLFF
TGTGCCAGCACCTCAGGACCGGGACAAGTTAATGAAAAACTGTTTTTT
>TRBV6-5|TRBD2|NA|TRBJ2-1
CASSYLGLAVGNEQFF
TGTGCCAGCAGTTACCTAGGGCTAGCGGTAGGAAATGAGCAGTTCTTC
>TRBV6-2/TRBV6-3|NA|many|TRBJ1-1
CASREQRTEAFF
TGTGCCAGCAGAGAACAGAGAACTGAAGCTTTCTTT
>TRBV24-1|TRBD2|many|TRBJ2-1
CATSVITSGGANEQFF
TGTGCCACCAGTGTTATTACTAGCGGGGGGGCCAATGAGCAGTTCTTC
>TRBV12-3/TRBV12-4|NA|few|TRBJ2-1
CASSPPSGGPRHEQFF
TGTGCCAGCAGTCCACCTAGTGGGGGGCCCCGTCATGAGCAGTTCTTC
>TRBV7-2|NA|many|TRBJ1-6
CASSPEPGRDSPLHF
TGTGCCAGCAGCCCTGAGCCAGGGAGAGATTCACCCCTCCACTTT
>TRBV7-2|TRBD2|many|TRBJ2-2
CASSLPAGGPYTGELFF
TGTGCCAGCAGTCTCCCAGCGGGGGGTCCTTACACCGGGGAGCTGTTTTTT
>TRBV24-1|NA|many|TRBJ2-3
CATSDHGRSTDTQYF
TGTGCCACCAGTGATCACGGACGTAGCACAGATACGCAGTATTTT
>TRBV12-3/TRBV12-4|TRBD2|many|TRBJ2-7
CASRSSGGESYEQYF
TGTGCCAGCAGGTCTAGCGGGGGGGAATCCTACGAGCAGTACTTC
>TRBV12-3/TRBV12-4|NA|many|TRBJ1-5
CASSFRVVDQPQHF
TGTGCCAGCAGTTTCAGGGTAGTCGATCAGCCCCAGCATTTT
>TRBV20-1|NA|many|TRBJ2-5
CSARDATQETQYF
TGCAGTGCTAGGGACGCGACCCAAGAGACCCAGTACTTC
>TRBV4-3|TRBD1|NA|TRBJ2-1
CASSPVRTGVHNEQFF
TGCGCCAGCAGTCCGGTGAGGACAGGGGTCCACAATGAGCAGTTCTTC
>TRBV28|TRBD1|many|TRBJ1-5
CASSPEKGAGNQPQHF
TGTGCCAGCAGTCCCGAAAAGGGGGCAGGCAATCAGCCCCAGCATTTT
>TRBV21-1|NA|few|TRBJ2-7
CASSNRGTYEQYF
TGTGCCAGCAGCAACAGGGGGACCTACGAGCAGTACTTC
>TRBV20-1|NA|many|TRBJ2-7
CSARQDEQYF
TGCAGTGCTAGACAGGACGAGCAGTACTTC